Below are 11 T cell receptor beta chains sequenced from a single sample in a study of blood T cell repertoires in COVID-19. The data were produced by immunoSEQ multiplex PCR, yet TCRdb's version contains in-frame clones alone and is incomplete. This table holds 140,000 to 150,000 clones, 80% to 90% found once. Input material: peripheral blood. These receptors all stem from a young man with COVID-19, enrolled during active disease.

The chain joins TRBV4-3 to TRBJ2-1; D is perhaps TRBD1 (5 bases). CDR3 length: 15 residues. Per germline, CDR1 LGHNA and CDR2 YSLEER. Trimming left V 0 bases short and J 3 bases short, with 9 bases between. CDR3 DNA: TGCGCCAGCAGCCAAGATCGGACATACTACAATGAGCAGTTCTTC. Encoded protein: CASSQDRTYYNEQFF.

A remark on this clone: At one end, the junction sequence differs from germline, possibly due to a read error. The chain couples TRBV7-9 to TRBJ1-4; D is perhaps TRBD1 (6 bases). The CDR3 consists of 15 residues. Germline V lookup: CDR1 SEHNR, CDR2 FQNEAQ (reference sequence). The DNA of the CDR3 is TGTGCCAGCAGCGAGAGGACAGTCGCTAATGAAAAACTGCTTTTT. This gives the protein CASSERTVANEKLLF.

V is TRBV10-3 and J is TRBJ2-3; 9 positions match TRBD1. The V gene's germline CDR1 is ENHRY and CDR2 SYGVKD. Germline trimming cut 4 bases from V and 2 bases from J; bases unmatched to any gene: 7. The CDR3 has 16 amino acids. CDR3 DNA: TGTGCCATCAGTGGCGGACAGGGGATCTACACAGATACGCAGTATTTT. Its protein product is CAISGGQGIYTDTQYF.

The chain recombines TRBV4-1 with TRBJ1-1, with D maybe TRBD1 (5 bases). V gave up 1 base and J gave up 1 base, with 10 bases separating them. The V gene's germline CDR1 is MGHRA and CDR2 YSYEKL. The CDR3 spans 15 residues. The CDR3 region has the DNA TGCGCCAGCAGCCAAGTATTAGGGGCGAACACTGAAGCTTTCTTT. It codes for CASSQVLGANTEAFF.

This clone was seen a few times. CDR3: CASRKSEVRLSYNEQFF. The CDR3 coding sequence is TGTGCCAGCAGGAAATCCGAGGTTCGGCTCTCCTACAATGAGCAGTTCTTC. The rearrangement joins TRBV2 to TRBJ2-1; D call uncertain. This CDR3 is built from 17 residues. V gave up 6 bases and J gave up 0 bases, with 18 bases separating them. Germline V gives CDR1 SNHLY, CDR2 FYNNEI. Supplemented by reference TRBV2 and TRBJ2-1, the full variable domain reads EPEVTQTPSHQVTQMGQEVILRCVPISNHLYFYWYRQILGQKVEFLVSFYNNEISEKSEIFDDQFSVERPDGSNFTLKIRSTKLEDSAMYFCASRKSEVRLSYNEQFFGPGTRLTVL.

The rearrangement links TRBV30 to TRBJ2-6; the D gene is possibly TRBD2 (6 bases). This CDR3 comprises 15 residues. The V end lost 3 bases, the J end lost 0 bases, and 9 bases lay between the germline ends. The germline V gene encodes CDR1 GTSNPN and CDR2 SVGIG (reference sequence). As DNA, the CDR3 is TGTGCCTGGAGGGCGGGAAACTCTGGGGCCAACGTCCTGACTTTC. It specifies CAWRAGNSGANVLTF.

This chain links TRBV28 with TRBJ2-7, with 7 bases identical to TRBD2. V dropped 6 bases and J dropped 5; count of bases not matched to a gene: 13. The V gene's germline CDR1 is MDHEN and CDR2 SYDVKM. The CDR3 extends over 15 amino acids. CDR3 sequence reads: CASSNLAAGRHEQYF. The CDR3 DNA sequence: TGTGCCAGCAGCAATCTAGCGGCAGGGCGGCACGAGCAGTACTTC. The full variable domain, rest sourced from reference TRBV28 and TRBJ2-7, is DVKVTQSSRYLVKRTGEKVFLECVQDMDHENMFWYRQDPGLGLRLIYFSYDVKMKEKGDIPEGYSVSREKKERFSLILESASTNQTSMYLCASSNLAAGRHEQYFGPGTRLTVT.

The rearrangement joins TRBV28 to TRBJ2-1; TRBD2 matches at 11 bases. The CDR3 is 16 amino acids. Germline V gene data show CDR1 as MDHEN and CDR2 as SYDVKM. With V trimmed by 6 bases and J by 1 base, 5 bases remained unmatched. CDR3 DNA sequence: TGTGCCAGCAGGAAACTAGCGGGGGTATCCTACAATGAGCAGTTCTTC. Translating it yields CASRKLAGVSYNEQFF.

This clone was counted only a few times. The chain uses TRBV7-2 and TRBJ2-1; D may be TRBD1 (6 bases). CDR1 is SGHTA, CDR2 FQGNSA, per germline. V dropped 5 bases and J dropped 10 bases, with 21 bases sitting between them. The CDR3 has 15 residues. The chain's CDR3 is CASSHRAPDLGEQFF. Written as DNA, the CDR3 is TGTGCCAGCAGCCACAGGGCGCCGGACTTGGGGGAGCAGTTCTTC. Full variable domain (outside the CDR3, taken from reference TRBV7-2 and TRBJ2-1): GAGVSQSPSNKVTEKGKDVELRCDPISGHTALYWYRQSLGQGLEFLIYFQGNSAPDKSGLPSDRFSAERTGGSVSTLTIQRTQQEDSAVYLCASSHRAPDLGEQFFGPGTRLTVL.

About this clone itself: The junction and the germline gene differ at one end; a read error may be behind it. V gene TRBV30 combines with J gene TRBJ1-4, with D unresolved. This CDR3 has 13 amino acids. Germline V gene data show CDR1 as GTSNPN and CDR2 as SVGIG (reference sequence). This chain's CDR3 is CAAGGGANEKLLF. The CDR3 DNA sequence: TGTGCCGCGGGTGGCGGAGCTAATGAAAAACTGCTTTTT.

The rearrangement uses TRBV6-2 or TRBV6-3 and TRBJ2-3, with 12 bases fitting TRBD1. V lost 4 bases and J lost 6; bases outside the gene matches: 8. This CDR3 spans 16 amino acids. In germline, CDR1 is MNHEY, CDR2 SVGEGT. CDR3: CASSWPGQGAGDTQYF. CDR3 in DNA: TGTGCCAGCAGTTGGCCGGGACAGGGGGCAGGGGATACGCAGTATTTT.